Presented here are 28 T cell receptor beta chains from one specimen sequenced in a study of CD8 T cells in ankylosing spondylitis listed by TCRdb under 2017. The library relied on 5' RACE. Data came from an Illumina HiSeq 2500. The raw public data were reprocessed by TCRdb itself: fastp quality trimming at Q25, MiXCR clonotype calling, in-frame beta chains only. CDR3 protein sequences are deduplicated, and each keeps its most common genes and DNA. The sample has about 270,000 distinct CDR3 sequences on record, around 32% of them singletons. Clones ranked in the top ten supply roughly 4.2% of the sample. Sample: blood, either unsorted or a sorted T cell fraction (not recorded which). The receptor set was obtained from a male donor with ankylosing spondylitis or in good health (not recorded which).

This clonotype has more than one count but fewer than ten. This rearrangement joins TRBV12-3 or TRBV12-4 to TRBJ1-1; 8 positions match TRBD1. Germline trimming cut 8 bases from V and 7 bases from J; bases unmatched to any gene: 3. The CDR3 runs 11 residues. The CDR3 here is CASRQGIEAFF. The CDR3 DNA reads as TGTGCCAGCCGACAGGGGATTGAAGCTTTCTTT.

This clonotype has a handful of counts. The chain uses TRBV20-1 and TRBJ1-6; D not certain. Germline V gene data show CDR1 as DFQATT and CDR2 as SNEGSKA (reference sequence). V dropped 4 bases and J dropped 9 bases, with 10 bases sitting between them. The CDR3 length is 12 residues. CDR3 sequence: CSANGEGSPLHF. In DNA form, the CDR3 reads TGCAGTGCTAACGGCGAGGGTTCACCCCTCCACTTT.

The chain uses TRBV10-3 and TRBJ2-5; TRBD2 agrees at 9 bases. The CDR3 runs 15 residues. J gave up 7 bases and V 3 bases, and 9 bases lay outside the gene matches. The germline gives CDR1 ENHRY, CDR2 SYGVKD. DNA of the CDR3: TGTGCCATCAGTGACAAGCGGGGGGCCGTATGGACCCAGTACTTC. Protein sequence: CAISDKRGAVWTQYF.

A note on this clonotype: In this CDR3 the conserved last residue, phenylalanine or tryptophan, is missing, so a read error is likely. The chain is built from TRBV20-1 and TRBJ2-7; D might be TRBD1 (6 bases). The CDR3 is 15 amino acids. CDR1 DFQATT and CDR2 SNEGSKA come from the germline V gene (reference sequence). V was shortened by 6 bases and J by 0 bases, with 18 bases between the two germline ends. CDR3 residues: CSATTGLLPSYEQYI. CDR3 DNA: TGCAGTGCGACAACAGGGCTCCTACCCTCCTACGAGCAGTACATC.

This clonotype was found many times. The chain joins TRBV7-2 to TRBJ2-1, with D possibly being TRBD1 (5 bases). The CDR3 covers 14 residues. Germline assignment: CDR1 SGHTA and CDR2 FQGNSA. V lost 4 bases and J 5 bases, leaving 12 bases between the germline ends. The CDR3 sequence is CASSSNRFNNEQFF. The CDR3 coding sequence is TGTGCCAGCAGCTCAAACAGGTTTAACAATGAGCAGTTCTTC.

The chain employs TRBV6-1 and TRBJ1-2, with 11 nucleotides matching TRBD1. The ends lost 7 bases at V and 4 bases at J; junction bases unmatched: 8. The CDR3 extends over 15 amino acids. Germline CDR1 is MNHNS and CDR2 is SASEGT. CDR3 in amino acids: CASTQDRGRFYGYTF. CDR3 coding DNA: TGTGCCAGCACTCAGGACAGGGGGCGTTTCTATGGCTACACCTTC.

This sequence joins TRBV12-3 or TRBV12-4 and TRBJ2-2; no clear D gene. The CDR3 is 17 residues long. V lost 5 bases and J lost 0, with 16 bases in between. The CDR3 sequence is CASSLKLRTANTGELFF. The CDR3 region has the DNA TGTGCCAGCAGTCTCAAGTTACGTACTGCGAACACCGGGGAGCTGTTTTTT.

The J gene is TRBJ2-1, the V gene TRBV15; D is ambiguous. The germline CDR1 and CDR2 sequences are LNHNV and YYDKDF (reference sequence). The CDR3 extends over 15 amino acids. The V and J ends lost 0 bases and 0 bases respectively, with 6 bases between them. The CDR3 DNA reads TGTGCCACCAGCAGAGACCTAAACTCCTACAATGAGCAGTTCTTC. Residues: CATSRDLNSYNEQFF.

There are a few counts of this clonotype. The J gene is TRBJ2-5, the V gene TRBV4-1, with 8 bases aligning to TRBD1. V lost 4 bases to trimming and J lost 4 bases; unmatched junction nucleotides: 2. Germline lookup yields CDR1 MGHRA and CDR2 YSYEKL. This CDR3 has 13 residues. The chain's CDR3 is CASSRTGSETQYF. The CDR3 DNA follows: TGCGCCAGCAGCCGGACAGGGTCAGAGACCCAGTACTTC.

The rearrangement uses TRBV12-3 or TRBV12-4 and TRBJ2-7; 7 nucleotides match TRBD2. CDR3 size: 13 residues. Germline trimming cut 6 bases from V and 3 bases from J; bases unmatched to any gene: 5. The CDR3 coding sequence is TGTGCCAGCAGATCCCCGGGGGGCTACGAGCAGTACTTC. Translated: CASRSPGGYEQYF.

This clonotype appeared a few times. This sequence joins TRBV6-1 and TRBJ2-1; 15 positions match TRBD2. Germline V gene data show CDR1 as MNHNS and CDR2 as SASEGT. This CDR3 comprises 14 residues. The ends lost 8 bases at V and 13 bases at J; junction bases unmatched: 9. The CDR3 coding sequence is TGTGCCAGCGGAATGGGACTAGCGGGGGGTCGACAGTTCTTC. It is translated as CASGMGLAGGRQFF.

This clonotype was counted ten times or more. This rearrangement joins TRBV20-1 to TRBJ2-7, with 11 bases that match TRBD2. CDR1 DFQATT and CDR2 SNEGSKA come from the germline V gene (reference sequence). CDR3 length equals 14 residues. V was clipped by 5 bases and J by 0 bases; unmatched bases: 3. The CDR3, as DNA: TGCAGTGCTCCTACTAGCGGGGGCTCCTACGAGCAGTACTTC. It yields the protein CSAPTSGGSYEQYF.

The genes are TRBV18 and TRBJ2-2; no clear D. The germline V gene has CDR1 KGHSH and CDR2 LQKENI. The CDR3 has 14 amino acids. The ends were cut back, 2 bases at V and 5 bases at J, with 9 bases in the middle. The CDR3 DNA follows: TGTGCCAGCTCACCAGGCAGTTATACCGGGGAGCTGTTTTTT. Its translation is CASSPGSYTGELFF.

The chain recombines TRBV20-1 with TRBJ2-7; perhaps TRBD1 as D (6 bases). Between the trimmed V and J ends, which lost 6 bases and 5 bases, there was a span of 20 bases. Looked up from germline, CDR1 is DFQATT and CDR2 is SNEGSKA (reference sequence). This CDR3 contains 14 residues. The CDR3 DNA sequence: TGCAGTGCCAGCCACTCCCGACAGGTTGACGAGCAGTACTTC. Translating gives CSASHSRQVDEQYF.

The gene calls are TRBV6-6 and TRBJ2-3; D is unresolved. The germline gives CDR1 MNHNY, CDR2 SVGAGI (reference sequence). This CDR3 has 13 amino acids. V lost 2 bases to trimming and J lost 6 bases, with 9 bases between them. CDR3 protein: CASSYTTFDTQYF. CDR3 DNA: TGTGCCAGCAGTTACACCACGTTCGATACGCAGTATTTT.

The chain is built from TRBV29-1 and TRBJ2-2; 12 bases map to TRBD2. The ends lost 5 bases at V and 4 bases at J; junction bases unmatched: 5. This CDR3 is 15 amino acids long. In germline, CDR1 is SQVTM, CDR2 ANQGSEA. The CDR3 sequence is CSVMASGGVTGELFF. In DNA, the CDR3 is TGCAGCGTTATGGCTAGCGGGGGGGTCACCGGGGAGCTGTTTTTT.

V usage is TRBV20-1 and J usage is TRBJ1-6; TRBD1 is a possible D gene (5 bases). This CDR3 is 17 amino acids long. Germline CDR1 DFQATT, CDR2 SNEGSKA (reference sequence). V was cut by 1 base and J by 5 bases, with 18 bases left in between. The CDR3 loop is CSARVMWAGVDNSPLHF. The DNA for the CDR3 is TGCAGTGCTAGAGTTATGTGGGCGGGGGTGGATAATTCACCCCTCCACTTT.

This clonotype has a handful of counts. The rearrangement joins TRBV4-2 to TRBJ2-5; D unclear. CDR3 length equals 14 residues. Germline CDR1 reads LGHNA; CDR2 reads YNFKEQ. The ends were cut back, 4 bases at V and 5 bases at J, with 14 bases in the middle. CDR3 sequence (DNA): TGTGCCAGCAGCCCCGTGGGCCTCGTGGAGACCCAGTACTTC. This sequence encodes CASSPVGLVETQYF.

The genes are TRBV20-1 and TRBJ2-2, with a tentative D call TRBD2 (5 bases). Per germline, CDR1 DFQATT and CDR2 SNEGSKA (reference sequence). The CDR3 contains 15 residues. V shed 0 bases and J shed 2 bases, with 10 bases lying between them. The chain's CDR3 is CSAREVATNTGELFF. Here the CDR3 DNA reads TGCAGTGCTAGAGAAGTAGCGACCAACACCGGGGAGCTGTTTTTT.

The rearrangement joins TRBV6-5 to TRBJ1-6, with D unclear. The germline V gene has CDR1 MNHEY and CDR2 SVGAGI. The CDR3 runs 12 residues. V gave up 2 bases and J gave up 7 bases, with 3 bases separating them. The CDR3 spells CASSYPNSPLHF. The CDR3 nucleotides are TGTGCCAGCAGTTACCCAAATTCACCCCTCCACTTT.

This clonotype occurred a few times. This rearrangement joins TRBV6-1 to TRBJ2-7, with 9 bases aligning to TRBD1. The CDR3 is made up of 15 amino acids. V lost 8 bases and J lost 4; bases outside the gene matches: 12. Germline V CDR1 and CDR2: MNHNS, SASEGT. The CDR3, as DNA: TGTGCCAGCGCTACGACCGGGACAGGGCTTTACGAGCAGTACTTC. The encoded protein is CASATTGTGLYEQYF.

This clonotype has more than one count but fewer than ten. The gene calls are TRBV7-2 and TRBJ2-3; no firm D call. Trimming cost V 3 bases and J 4 bases, with 8 bases left between them. The CDR3 extends over 13 amino acids. Looked up from germline, CDR1 is SGHTA and CDR2 is FQGNSA. The CDR3 sequence: CASSLGVADTQYF. CDR3 DNA sequence: TGTGCCAGCAGCTTGGGTGTGGCAGATACGCAGTATTTT.

The rearrangement uses TRBV20-1 and TRBJ2-5; no definite D call. Germline V lookup: CDR1 DFQATT, CDR2 SNEGSKA (reference sequence). Trimming left V 2 bases short and J 2 bases short, with 9 bases between. This CDR3 spans 13 amino acids. In DNA form, the CDR3 reads TGCAGTGCTAGAAGTCCGGTGCAAGAGACCCAGTACTTC. It yields the protein CSARSPVQETQYF.

In this sample, this clonotype turned up a few times. The CDR3 loop reads CSAREGDRVDEQFF. DNA of the CDR3: TGCAGTGCTAGAGAAGGGGACAGGGTGGATGAGCAGTTCTTC. The chain carries TRBV20-1 and TRBJ2-1, with 9 bases aligning to TRBD1. CDR3 length equals 14 residues. V lost 0 bases, J lost 8 bases, and 5 bases stayed unmatched. The germline gives CDR1 DFQATT, CDR2 SNEGSKA (reference sequence).

A note on this clonotype: A much larger clone differs from this one at a single base, so this may be a read error. The chain recombines TRBV29-1 with TRBJ1-1; no clear D. The V gene's germline CDR1 is SQVTM and CDR2 ANQGSEA. This CDR3 is 11 amino acids long. This CDR3 reads CSVEGNTDAFF. The CDR3 bases are TGCAGCGTTGAGGGGAACACTGACGCTTTCTTT.

The gene calls are TRBV10-3 and TRBJ2-5; 14 bases map to TRBD2. Germline V gene sequence: CDR1 ENHRY, CDR2 SYGVKD. After removal of 10 bases from V and 1 base from J, the junction contained 2 bases not matched to a gene. CDR3 length: 14 amino acids. The CDR3 loop is CASGLAGGQETQYF. The CDR3 bases are TGTGCCAGTGGACTAGCGGGGGGCCAAGAGACCCAGTACTTC.

This clonotype was seen a handful of times. V is TRBV12-3 or TRBV12-4 and J is TRBJ2-7, with 8 bases that match TRBD1. The CDR3 is 14 residues long. Trimming took 6 bases from V and 5 from J; bases not matched to a gene: 9. The CDR3 DNA sequence: TGTGCCAGCAGCTCCACAGGGGGTGGTGACGAGCAGTACTTC. Translated, it gives CASSSTGGGDEQYF.

This chain links TRBV5-5 with TRBJ1-2, with TRBD1 identical over 9 bases. V lost 4 bases, J lost 6 bases, and 7 bases stayed unmatched. Germline loops: CDR1 SGHKS, CDR2 YYEKEE (reference sequence). CDR3 length equals 14 residues. The CDR3 region is CASSGNTGGDGYTF. The CDR3 DNA follows: TGTGCCAGCAGCGGAAATACAGGGGGCGATGGCTACACCTTC.